The 28 T cell receptor beta chains below come from one sample, sequenced in a study of read filtering for tumor transcriptome and immune sequencing. From roughly 0.4 ug of RNA, a library with molecular barcoded alpha/delta and beta/gamma adaptors was made. TCRdb re-derived calls from the reads in MiXCR, one entry per CDR3 protein. The sample has about 50,000 distinct CDR3 sequences; about 20% are singletons. Sequenced material: a population of CD138-negative cells sorted from bone marrow. These receptors all stem from a donor over 35 with multiple myeloma.

This clonotype was recorded a few times. The V gene is TRBV6-5, the J gene TRBJ2-7; perhaps D is TRBD1 or TRBD2 (5 bases each). With 5 bases removed from V and 6 bases from J, the gap between germline ends came to 11 bases. The CDR3 is 12 amino acids. The germline gives CDR1 MNHEY, CDR2 SVGAGI. The CDR3 DNA reads as TGTGCCAGCAGTGGGACGAGGGGCGAGCAGTACTTC. It codes for CASSGTRGEQYF.

This clonotype was found a few times. The V gene is TRBV3-1, the J gene TRBJ2-3; 12 nucleotides align to TRBD2. V lost 10 bases, J lost 5 bases, and 10 bases stayed unmatched. CDR3 length: 15 amino acids. Germline V gives CDR1 LGHDT, CDR2 YNNKEL (reference sequence). CDR3 sequence reads: CATRTSGKGRDTQYF. The CDR3 DNA follows: TGTGCCACCAGGACTAGCGGGAAAGGTAGAGATACGCAGTATTTT.

This clonotype was picked up many times. The CDR3: CASSPLLADTQYF. The CDR3 DNA is TGTGCCAGCAGCCCCCTACTCGCAGATACGCAGTATTTT. The V gene is TRBV12-3 or TRBV12-4, the J gene TRBJ2-3; D gene uncertain. The CDR3 spans 13 residues. V lost 6 bases, J lost 4 bases, and 11 bases lay in between.

This clonotype was seen repeatedly, ten times or more. V usage is TRBV7-3 and J usage is TRBJ2-2, with 12 bases fitting TRBD2. The CDR3 spans 16 residues. The germline V gene has CDR1 SGHTA and CDR2 FQGTGA. Unmatched junction bases numbered 2, after V lost 0 bases and J lost 6 bases. The CDR3 sequence: CASSLTLAGGPGELFF. The CDR3 DNA follows: TGTGCCAGCAGCTTAACGCTAGCGGGAGGGCCCGGGGAGCTGTTTTTT.

This clonotype was picked up a small number of times. The chain recombines TRBV11-2 with TRBJ2-7; TRBD2 might be the D (6 bases). The germline V and J ends were trimmed by 0 bases and 0 bases, with 12 bases remaining between them. Germline CDR1 is SGHAT and CDR2 is FQNNGV. The CDR3 is 16 amino acids. CDR3 nucleotide sequence: TGTGCCAGCAGCTTAGAAGTAGGGAGGAGCTCCTACGAGCAGTACTTC. Its protein product is CASSLEVGRSSYEQYF.

In the case of this clonotype: This CDR3 fails to terminate in the conserved phenylalanine or tryptophan, so it likely reflects a read error. V usage is TRBV12-3 or TRBV12-4 and J usage is TRBJ1-5, with D uncertain. The CDR3 is 12 residues long. The ends were cut back, 6 bases at V and 6 bases at J, with 9 bases in the middle. The CDR3 DNA is TGTGCCAGCAGCCGCGTCGGTCAGCCCCAGCATCTT. As protein: CASSRVGQPQHL.

This clonotype was counted at least ten times. The rearrangement links TRBV11-2 to TRBJ1-4; D uncertain. Germline CDR1 and CDR2: SGHAT and FQNNGV. The CDR3 loop spans 13 amino acids. V lost 4 bases and J 6 bases, leaving 9 bases between the germline ends. The chain's CDR3 is CASSSGNDEKLFF. CDR3 sequence (DNA): TGTGCCAGCAGCTCGGGGAACGATGAAAAACTGTTTTTT. Combining the CDR3 with reference TRBV11-2 and TRBJ1-4 gives the whole variable domain EAGVAQSPRYKIIEKRQSVAFWCNPISGHATLYWYQQILGQGPKLLIQFQNNGVVDDSQLPKDRFSAERLKGVDSTLKIQPAKLEDSAVYLCASSSGNDEKLFFGSGTQLSVL.

In the case of this clonotype: The junction departs from germline at one end; a sequencing error may be responsible. CDR3 sequence: CSVAGTENTEVFF. In nucleotides, the CDR3 is TGCAGCGTGGCGGGGACAGAGAACACTGAAGTTTTCTTT. The V and J genes are TRBV29-1 and TRBJ1-1; 7 nucleotides agree with TRBD1. Germline V gene data show CDR1 as SQVTM and CDR2 as ANQGSEA. This CDR3 comprises 13 residues.

This clonotype is judged medium-sized. The V and J genes are TRBV19 and TRBJ2-1, with D possibly matching TRBD2 (6 bases). Trimming pared 6 bases from V and 4 bases from J, leaving 16 bases between. The length of the CDR3 is 15 residues. CDR1 is LNHDA and CDR2 is SQIVND in the germline V gene (reference sequence). The CDR3 here is CASRNLDYPYNEQFF. As DNA, the CDR3 is TGTGCCAGTAGAAATTTGGACTACCCATACAATGAGCAGTTCTTC.

This clonotype came up once. A much larger clone sits a single nucleotide away, making a read error possible. The chain uses TRBV6-2 or TRBV6-3 and TRBJ2-1; D not certain. The CDR3 extends over 11 amino acids. In germline, CDR1 is MNHEY, CDR2 SVGEGT. In DNA form, the CDR3 reads TGTGCCAGCGGGGATTACAATGAGCCGTTCTTC. It is translated as CASGDYNEPFF.

Many counts were recorded for this clonotype. This chain joins TRBV5-1 and TRBJ2-7; perhaps TRBD1 as D (6 bases). CDR3 length: 14 residues. Germline-derived CDR1 and CDR2 are SGHRS and YFSETQ. The V end was cut by 0 bases, the J end by 4 bases, with 11 bases between. CDR3 sequence reads: CASSLEGTPYEQYF. CDR3 sequence (DNA): TGCGCCAGCAGCTTGGAGGGGACACCTTACGAGCAGTACTTC. Variable domain in full (rest from reference TRBV5-1 and TRBJ2-7): KAGVTQTPRYLIKTRGQQVTLSCSPISGHRSVSWYQQTPGQGLQFLFEYFSETQRNKGNFPGRFSGRQFSNSRSEMNVSTLELGDSALYLCASSLEGTPYEQYFGPGTRLTVT.

With regard to this clonotype: The CDR3 end shows no conserved phenylalanine or tryptophan, and so a read error is likely. The DNA is omitted, as the CDR3 cannot be located on it reliably, and the CDR3 follows TCRdb's listing. The V gene is TRBV12-3 or TRBV12-4, the J gene TRBJ2-2; TRBD2 was called by the table and not checked on the DNA. The CDR3 spans 14 residues, counting both ends. This CDR3 is CAYISLMNTGEPFL.

This clonotype appeared once. The conserved final phenylalanine or tryptophan is absent from the CDR3, which likely points to a read error. The chain carries TRBV7-2 and TRBJ2-1, with 14 nucleotides matching TRBD2. This CDR3 spans 16 amino acids. Per germline, CDR1 SGHTA and CDR2 FQGNSA. V was clipped by 9 bases and J by 9 bases; unmatched bases: 13. CDR3 amino acids: CASRNPGLAGVGEQFL. The CDR3 DNA follows: TGTGCCAGTAGGAATCCGGGACTAGCGGGAGTCGGTGAGCAGTTCCTC.

In the case of this clonotype: This may come from a read error, since a much larger clone is one base off. This chain links TRBV28 with TRBJ2-1; no clear D. The ends were cut back, 5 bases at V and 1 base at J, with 12 bases in the middle. Per the germline V gene, CDR1 is MDHEN and CDR2 is SYDVKM. The CDR3 sequence is 15 residues long. CDR3 nucleotide sequence: TGTGCCAGCAGTCCGCCCGGGCCTTCCTACAATGAGCAGTTCTTC. This sequence encodes CASSPPGPSYNEQFF.

This clonotype was counted ten times or more. The chain joins TRBV4-3 to TRBJ2-2; 7 bases align to TRBD1. Germline V CDR1 and CDR2: LGHNA, YSLEER. This CDR3 is built from 15 residues. The trim removed 4 bases at V and 3 bases at J, leaving 5 bases unmatched. CDR3 residues: CASSRVTGYTGELFF. The CDR3, as DNA: TGCGCCAGCAGCCGAGTGACAGGGTACACCGGGGAGCTGTTTTTT.

This clonotype was recorded at least ten times. J is TRBJ2-3 and V is TRBV15; 11 bases are shared with TRBD2. Germline-derived CDR1 and CDR2 are LNHNV and YYDKDF (reference sequence). This CDR3 region has 16 residues. V lost 5 bases to trimming and J lost 2 bases; unmatched junction nucleotides: 6. Here the CDR3 DNA reads TGTGCCACCAGCGAGGGACTAGCGGAGACCACAGATACGCAGTATTTT. Its translation is CATSEGLAETTDTQYF.

As regards this clonotype: This likely reflects a read error, since a far larger clone is one base away. This chain joins TRBV6-6 and TRBJ1-1; TRBD1 is a possible D gene (6 bases). Looked up from germline, CDR1 is MNHNY and CDR2 is SVGAGI (reference sequence). This CDR3 contains 18 residues. CDR3 protein: CASGYMGTQGKLNTEAFF. The CDR3 DNA is TGTGCCAGCGGTTATATGGGGACACAGGGAAAGTTGAACACTGAAGCTTTCTTT.

This clonotype has at least ten counts. The DNA for the CDR3 is TGTGCCAGCAGCTTATTGAGGACAGGGGGATCCATCCAAGAGACCCAGTACTTC. Amino acids: CASSLLRTGGSIQETQYF. The chain carries TRBV11-1 and TRBJ2-5; 10 nucleotides match TRBD1. Per germline, CDR1 SGHAT and CDR2 FQDESV (reference sequence). With V trimmed by 2 bases and J by 1 base, 10 bases remained unmatched. The CDR3 is 18 residues long.

This clonotype was counted ten times or more. The chain uses TRBV19 and TRBJ2-7; 10 bases are shared with TRBD1. The trim removed 8 bases at V and 5 bases at J, leaving 12 bases unmatched. In germline, CDR1 is LNHDA, CDR2 SQIVND (reference sequence). The CDR3 runs to 15 residues. The CDR3 region is CASSEEGTGAHEQYF. For the CDR3, the DNA is TGTGCCAGTTCTGAGGAAGGGACAGGGGCCCACGAGCAGTACTTC. Full variable domain (outside the CDR3, taken from reference TRBV19 and TRBJ2-7): DGGITQSPKYLFRKEGQNVTLSCEQNLNHDAMYWYRQDPGQGLRLIYYSQIVNDFQKGDIAEGYSVSREKKESFPLTVTSAQKNPTAFYLCASSEEGTGAHEQYFGPGTRLTVT.

V usage is TRBV7-9 and J usage is TRBJ2-3; a weak D match, TRBD1 (5 bases). V lost 2 bases to trimming and J lost 0 bases, with 18 bases between them. The CDR3 is 18 residues long. Germline CDR1 reads SEHNR; CDR2 reads FQNEAQ (reference sequence). The CDR3 reads CASSLWGSFYSSTDTQYF. DNA of the CDR3: TGTGCCAGCAGCTTATGGGGCAGCTTTTACTCTAGCACAGATACGCAGTATTTT.

This clonotype showed up many times. The V gene is TRBV29-1, the J gene TRBJ2-7; D unclear. CDR1 is SQVTM and CDR2 is ANQGSEA in the germline V gene. This CDR3 is 11 amino acids long. The germline V and J ends were trimmed by 3 bases and 4 bases, with 7 bases remaining between them. CDR3: CSVESGYEQYF. The CDR3 region has the DNA TGCAGCGTTGAGTCCGGGTACGAGCAGTACTTC.

This clonotype has at least ten counts. The chain carries TRBV5-1 and TRBJ2-5; 13 positions agree with TRBD2. CDR3 length: 16 residues. V dropped 4 bases and J dropped 5; count of bases not matched to a gene: 8. Germline V gene lookup returns CDR1 SGHRS and CDR2 YFSETQ. The CDR3 bases are TGCGCCAGCAGCGTCACTAGCGGGAGGGCCCGGGAGACCCAGTACTTC. It codes for CASSVTSGRARETQYF.

Here the CDR3 DNA reads TGTGCCAGCAGCGCCCAGTACACCGGGGAGCTGTTTTTT. This sequence encodes CASSAQYTGELFF. The chain recombines TRBV13 with TRBJ2-2; D call uncertain. Germline CDR1 is PRHDT and CDR2 is FYEKMQ (reference sequence). The germline V and J ends were trimmed by 5 bases and 3 bases, with 7 bases remaining between them. This CDR3 spans 13 amino acids.

This chain links TRBV6-2 or TRBV6-3 with TRBJ2-5, with 13 positions matching TRBD2. The CDR3 extends over 17 amino acids. CDR1 MNHEY and CDR2 SVGEGT come from the germline V gene. V shed 7 bases, J shed 5 bases, and the junction held 13 bases outside the gene matches. This CDR3 reads CASKPTWTSGRYETQYF. The CDR3 DNA is TGTGCCAGCAAACCCACGTGGACTAGCGGGAGATATGAGACCCAGTACTTC.

This clonotype was observed at least ten times. The chain is built from TRBV7-2 and TRBJ2-1; 11 bases are a match to TRBD2. Germline CDR1 is SGHTA and CDR2 is FQGNSA. There are 15 residues in the CDR3. With 5 bases clipped from V and 5 bases from J, the junction kept 5 bases outside the gene matches. CDR3 nucleotides: TGTGCCAGCAGCCCCGGGACTAGCGGAAACAATGAGCAGTTCTTC. It is translated as CASSPGTSGNNEQFF.

The sample holds many counts of this clonotype. The chain is built from TRBV9 and TRBJ1-1; D is unclear. Trimming removed 7 bases from V and 4 bases from J, with 8 bases in between. The CDR3 has 11 residues. Looked up from germline, CDR1 is SGDLS and CDR2 is YYNGEE. The CDR3 protein is CASGSFTEAFF. For the CDR3, the DNA is TGTGCCAGCGGTTCGTTCACTGAAGCTTTCTTT.

The V call is TRBV29-1, the J call TRBJ2-1; 12 bases fit TRBD2. Germline V gives CDR1 SQVTM, CDR2 ANQGSEA. The length of the CDR3 is 13 residues. CDR3 in DNA: TGCGCCCGACTAGCGGGAGAGAACAATGAGCAGTTCTTC. This gives the protein CARLAGENNEQFF.

The CDR3 reads CARRKGDGQRRTRERKGNEQFF. The DNA for the CDR3 is TGTGCCCGAAGAAAGGGGGACGGACAGAGAAGGACTCGGGAGAGAAAAGGGAATGAGCAGTTCTTC. This chain connects TRBV19 to TRBJ2-1; D could derive from TRBD1 or TRBD2 (6 bases each). The V end was cut by 11 bases, the J end by 7 bases, with 45 bases between. The germline V gene encodes CDR1 LNHDA and CDR2 SQIVND (reference sequence). This CDR3 is built from 22 residues. The full variable domain, completed using reference TRBV19 and TRBJ2-1, is DGGITQSPKYLFRKEGQNVTLSCEQNLNHDAMYWYRQDPGQGLRLIYYSQIVNDFQKGDIAEGYSVSREKKESFPLTVTSAQKNPTAFYLCARRKGDGQRRTRERKGNEQFFGPGTRLTVL.